This T cell receptor beta chain came from a study of cytomegalovirus exposure and HLA in healthy donors. The PCR had 60 Vbeta and 13 Jbeta primers. Generated by immunoSEQ multiplex PCR, the TCRdb table keeps only in-frame clones and is missing some. Among around 210,000 clones, about 85% were seen once, and the ten largest hold roughly 0.24%. General observations from the study: The majority of TCR sequences were rare, yet some public TCRs appeared in many donors. In a later analysis, V- and J-gene trimming of beta chains associated with a DCLRE1C missense variant, replicated independently. Confirmation was obtained in vitro that a few CMV-associated chains are specific for CMV antigens.

Concerning this clone: Its antigen is unidentified.

This receptor was obtained from a girl under 10 years old in good health and CMV-seronegative. Sequencing was done on a sample of PBMCs.

CDR3 sequence (DNA): TGTGCCGGGATAAAATGGGGGGTGGGTGAAAAACTGTTTTTT. It encodes CAGIKWGVGEKLFF. The rearrangement links TRBV6-1 to TRBJ1-4; D may be TRBD1 (5 bases). The V gene lost 11 bases and the J gene lost 7 bases, with 20 bases spanning the gap. CDR1 is MNHNS, CDR2 SASEGT, per germline. The CDR3 has 14 residues.